These 7 T cell receptor beta chains were all obtained from the same sample, sequenced in a study of OX40 agonist ivuxolimab in advanced cancers. The data were produced by immunoSEQ multiplex PCR, yet TCRdb's version contains in-frame clones alone and is incomplete. The data show tens of thousands of clones, more than 80% seen once. The specimen comprised CD4+ or CD8+ T cells sorted from blood, sampled in a trial of the OX40 agonist ivuxolimab. The receptors were sampled from an adult with an advanced solid tumor such as melanoma, head and neck, liver or kidney cancer.

The chain combines TRBV7-9 with TRBJ1-3; 7 bases fit TRBD1. V lost 6 bases to trimming and J lost 2 bases; unmatched junction nucleotides: 10. The CDR3 consists of 16 residues. Germline values: CDR1 SEHNR, CDR2 FQNEAQ (reference sequence). The CDR3 DNA sequence: TGTGCCAGCAGTTCACCCCCCGGGACAGCTGGAAACACCATATATTTT. As protein: CASSSPPGTAGNTIYF.

This clone turned up a few times. The chain combines TRBV18 with TRBJ2-7; 10 bases are shared with TRBD1. Losses at the gene ends were 5 bases for V and 2 bases for J; bases not matched to a gene: 6. Germline V gene data show CDR1 as KGHSH and CDR2 as LQKENI. The CDR3 sequence is 15 residues long. The CDR3 sequence is CASSTVTGGPYEQYF. DNA of the CDR3: TGTGCCAGCTCAACTGTGACAGGGGGCCCCTACGAGCAGTACTTC.

V gene TRBV18 combines with J gene TRBJ2-1; perhaps TRBD2 as D (6 bases). This CDR3 comprises 13 residues. Germline assignment: CDR1 KGHSH and CDR2 LQKENI. The germline V and J ends were trimmed by 6 bases and 8 bases, with 14 bases remaining between them. The CDR3 reads CASSGISGDEQFF. Written as DNA, the CDR3 is TGTGCCAGCTCCGGGATCTCGGGAGATGAGCAGTTCTTC.

This chain links TRBV29-1 with TRBJ2-1; TRBD1 matches at 11 bases. Trimming cost V 3 bases and J 6 bases; bases outside gene matches: 1. Germline V lookup: CDR1 SQVTM, CDR2 ANQGSEA. This CDR3 spans 13 amino acids. The CDR3: CSVEGQGGNEQFF. The CDR3 coding sequence is TGCAGCGTTGAGGGACAGGGGGGCAATGAGCAGTTCTTC.

V usage is TRBV7-3 and J usage is TRBJ2-3; TRBD1 or TRBD2 may be the D gene (5 bases each). Looked up from germline, CDR1 is SGHTA and CDR2 is FQGTGA. The CDR3 runs 16 residues. Deletions cut 5 bases from V and 3 bases from J, with 18 bases between. CDR3 bases: TGTGCCAGCAGCCGCCTTGGGGGTAGACTTACAGATACGCAGTATTTT. This gives the protein CASSRLGGRLTDTQYF.

With respect to this clone: An end of the junction does not agree with germline; a read error may underlie this. This rearrangement joins TRBV5-4 to TRBJ1-5, with D perhaps matching TRBD1 (5 bases). Germline-derived CDR1 and CDR2 are SGHNT and YYREEE (reference sequence). The length of the CDR3 is 13 residues. DNA of the CDR3: TGCGCCAGCAGCCAATCTAGGGGTCAGCCCCAGCATTTT. Its translation: CASSQSRGQPQHF.

This clone is a singleton in its sample. The chain uses TRBV11-3 and TRBJ1-1, with 7 bases that match TRBD1. Germline CDR1 reads SGHNT; CDR2 reads YENEEA. This CDR3 has 15 amino acids. V gave up 1 base and J gave up 1 base; unmatched junction bases: 3. This chain's CDR3 is CASSLGQGENTEAFF. CDR3 nucleotides: TGTGCCAGCAGCTTAGGACAGGGCGAGAACACTGAAGCTTTCTTT.